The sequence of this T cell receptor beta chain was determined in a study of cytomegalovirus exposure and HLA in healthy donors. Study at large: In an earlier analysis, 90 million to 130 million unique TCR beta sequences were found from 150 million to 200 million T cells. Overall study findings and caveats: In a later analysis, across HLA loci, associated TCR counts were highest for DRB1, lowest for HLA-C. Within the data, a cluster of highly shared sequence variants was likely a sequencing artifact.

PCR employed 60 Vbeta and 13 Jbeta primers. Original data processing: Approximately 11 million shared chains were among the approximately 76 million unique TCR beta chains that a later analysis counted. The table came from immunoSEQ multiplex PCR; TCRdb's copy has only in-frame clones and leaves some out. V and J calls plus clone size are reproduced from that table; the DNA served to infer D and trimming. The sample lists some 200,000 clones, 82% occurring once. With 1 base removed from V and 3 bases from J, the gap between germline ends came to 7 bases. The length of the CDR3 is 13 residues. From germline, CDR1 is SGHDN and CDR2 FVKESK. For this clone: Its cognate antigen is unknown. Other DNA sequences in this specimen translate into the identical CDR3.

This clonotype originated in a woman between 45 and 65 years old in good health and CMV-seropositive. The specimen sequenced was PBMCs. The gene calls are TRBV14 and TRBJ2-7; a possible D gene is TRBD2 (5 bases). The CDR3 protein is CASSQVGGYEQYF. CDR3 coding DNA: TGTGCCAGCAGCCAAGTAGGAGGCTACGAGCAGTACTTC.